Below, 17 T cell receptor beta chains from the same sample are listed, as sequenced in a study of cytotoxic CD8 clonotypes in ibrutinib-treated CLL. TCRdb keeps only in-frame clones here, not all; method: immunoSEQ multiplex PCR. The sample lists some 140,000 clones; approximately 90% were seen once. This specimen was PBMCs, taken after 12 months of ibrutinib treatment. These TCRs come from a human donor with chronic lymphocytic leukemia.

This rearrangement joins TRBV2 to TRBJ1-5; D unclear. Looked up from germline, CDR1 is SNHLY and CDR2 is FYNNEI. The V end was cut by 1 base, the J end by 0 bases, with 7 bases between. CDR3 size: 15 residues. CDR3 nucleotide sequence: TGTGCCAGCAGTGAAGGGCAGGCTAGCAATCAGCCCCAGCATTTT. Its translation is CASSEGQASNQPQHF.

This chain links TRBV28 with TRBJ2-2; perhaps TRBD2 as D (5 bases). The germline V gene encodes CDR1 MDHEN and CDR2 SYDVKM. Trimming took 6 bases from V and 2 from J, leaving 13 bases between them. CDR3 size: 15 residues. The CDR3 bases are TGTGCCAGCAGCCCCTCGGGATCTAACACCGGGGAGCTGTTTTTT. It translates to CASSPSGSNTGELFF.

This chain joins TRBV29-1 and TRBJ1-1; tentatively, D is TRBD1 (6 bases). Germline CDR1 is SQVTM and CDR2 is ANQGSEA. The CDR3 length is 11 residues. V was clipped by 6 bases and J by 8 bases, with 13 bases between them. The CDR3 loop is CSVPGAREAFF. The CDR3 DNA is TGCAGCGTCCCAGGGGCAAGGGAAGCTTTCTTT.

The rearrangement links TRBV27 to TRBJ2-7; D not resolved. Deletions cut 0 bases from V and 1 base from J, with 7 bases between. The length of the CDR3 is 14 residues. Germline V gene data show CDR1 as MNHEY and CDR2 as SMNVEV (reference sequence). CDR3 coding DNA: TGTGCCAGCAGTTTATCGCCAGATTCCTACGAGCAGTACTTC. Translated, it gives CASSLSPDSYEQYF.

This clone occurred a few times. V is TRBV27 and J is TRBJ2-1; TRBD2 aligns across 7 bases. The CDR3 length is 16 residues. Germline V gene sequence: CDR1 MNHEY, CDR2 SMNVEV (reference sequence). Trimming cost V 5 bases and J 5 bases; bases outside gene matches: 12. The CDR3 loop is CASSPRTSPVHNEQFF. In DNA, the CDR3 is TGTGCCAGCAGTCCCCGGACTAGTCCCGTCCACAATGAGCAGTTCTTC.

The chain carries TRBV7-8 and TRBJ2-1, with TRBD2 matching over 8 bases. Germline CDR1 is SGHVS and CDR2 is FQNEAQ. V lost 1 base to trimming and J lost 8 bases; unmatched junction nucleotides: 7. The CDR3 contains 15 residues. The CDR3 here is CASSLGGRITDEQFF. Written as DNA, the CDR3 is TGTGCCAGCAGCTTAGGCGGGAGGATTACGGATGAGCAGTTCTTC.

The rearrangement links TRBV7-9 to TRBJ1-4, with 10 nucleotides matching TRBD1. V lost 5 bases, J lost 7 bases, and 7 bases stayed unmatched. The length of the CDR3 is 15 residues. Per the germline V gene, CDR1 is SEHNR and CDR2 is FQNEAQ (reference sequence). The CDR3 is CASSPSGQGIEKLFF. DNA of the CDR3: TGTGCCAGCAGCCCCTCGGGACAGGGGATTGAAAAACTGTTTTTT.

This clone appeared a single time. V gene TRBV11-2 combines with J gene TRBJ2-3, with 10 bases fitting TRBD2. The CDR3 is 15 residues long. V lost 2 bases, J lost 4 bases, and 3 bases stayed unmatched. Germline assignment: CDR1 SGHAT and CDR2 FQNNGV. The CDR3 DNA follows: TGTGCCAGCAGCTTACTAGCGGGAGTCTCAGATACGCAGTATTTT. Its protein product is CASSLLAGVSDTQYF.

The J gene is TRBJ2-5, the V gene TRBV6-5; D is perhaps TRBD1 (5 bases). V lost 7 bases, J lost 3 bases, and 12 bases lay in between. Germline V gene sequence: CDR1 MNHEY, CDR2 SVGAGI. The CDR3 runs 13 residues. The CDR3 protein is CASISPQEETQYF. The CDR3 bases are TGTGCCAGCATCTCCCCACAGGAAGAGACCCAGTACTTC.

This rearrangement joins TRBV28 to TRBJ2-5, with D tentatively TRBD2 (5 bases). The V gene lost 6 bases and the J gene lost 5 bases, with 19 bases spanning the gap. Germline V gene lookup returns CDR1 MDHEN and CDR2 SYDVKM. The CDR3 covers 15 residues. The CDR3 nucleotides are TGTGCCAGCAGCGTACTGCGTCCGGGAAACGAGACCCAGTACTTC. It specifies CASSVLRPGNETQYF.

This clone was seen only once. The chain combines TRBV19 with TRBJ2-2; D not resolved. The ends were cut back, 10 bases at V and 6 bases at J, with 18 bases in the middle. This CDR3 spans 14 amino acids. The germline V gene encodes CDR1 LNHDA and CDR2 SQIVND (reference sequence). The CDR3 DNA reads TGTGCCACCTACCCCACCCCAGGTCCCGGGGAGCTGTTTTTT. Translating it yields CATYPTPGPGELFF.

This chain connects TRBV7-9 to TRBJ1-2; 8 nucleotides match TRBD1. The junction had 2 bases not matched to a gene; V was cut back by 5 bases and J by 6 bases. This CDR3 has 12 residues. Germline CDR1 SEHNR, CDR2 FQNEAQ (reference sequence). This CDR3 is CASSTTGDGYTF. CDR3 DNA: TGTGCCAGCAGCACGACAGGGGATGGCTACACCTTC.

Notes on this clone: Germline and junction disagree at one end, which may indicate a read error. The V and J genes are TRBV5-6 and TRBJ2-1; the match to TRBD1 covers 7 bases. CDR1 is SGHDT, CDR2 YYEEEE, per germline. The CDR3 is made up of 18 amino acids. CDR3 region: CASSLAWDRRDSYNEQFF. The CDR3 DNA reads as TGTGCCAGCAGTTTGGCTTGGGACAGACGAGACTCCTACAATGAGCAGTTCTTC.

The chain carries TRBV5-1 and TRBJ2-5, with D possibly being TRBD1 (6 bases). Germline V gene data show CDR1 as SGHRS and CDR2 as YFSETQ. There are 15 residues in the CDR3. Trimming took 6 bases from V and 0 from J, leaving 15 bases between them. This CDR3 reads CASKTGPAHQETQYF. The CDR3, as DNA: TGCGCCAGCAAGACAGGTCCTGCCCACCAAGAGACCCAGTACTTC.

This clone was counted a few times. The chain links TRBV28 to TRBJ2-5, with D possibly TRBD2 on 6 matching bases. The CDR3 is 14 amino acids. V gave up 6 bases and J gave up 0 bases, with 11 bases separating them. Germline CDR1 MDHEN, CDR2 SYDVKM. The CDR3: CASSNSGDQETQYF. CDR3 sequence (DNA): TGTGCCAGCAGCAATAGCGGAGACCAAGAGACCCAGTACTTC. Supplemented by reference TRBV28 and TRBJ2-5, the full variable domain reads DVKVTQSSRYLVKRTGEKVFLECVQDMDHENMFWYRQDPGLGLRLIYFSYDVKMKEKGDIPEGYSVSREKKERFSLILESASTNQTSMYLCASSNSGDQETQYFGPGTRLLVL.

The chain joins TRBV7-9 to TRBJ2-2; 11 nucleotides line up with TRBD1. Germline V gives CDR1 SEHNR, CDR2 FQNEAQ (reference sequence). The CDR3 extends over 16 amino acids. J was trimmed by 6 bases and V by 5 bases; bases with no gene match: 8. Here the CDR3 DNA reads TGTGCCAGCAGCCAGCGGACAGGGGGCATTGCCGGGGAGCTGTTTTTT. Translated: CASSQRTGGIAGELFF.

This clone came up once. The gene calls are TRBV29-1 and TRBJ2-7; D possibly corresponds to TRBD1 (6 bases). The V gene's germline CDR1 is SQVTM and CDR2 ANQGSEA. The CDR3 has 13 residues. Trimming shortened V by 4 bases and J by 0 bases, and 10 bases separated the two germline ends. The CDR3 nucleotides read TGCAGCGTTGTTAGAGGGGGCTCCTACGAGCAGTACTTC. It yields the protein CSVVRGGSYEQYF.